This T cell receptor beta chain appears in the sequencing data of a study of CD8 T cells in ankylosing spondylitis. This clonotype was recorded at least ten times. V shed 4 bases and J shed 1 base, with 14 bases lying between them. The V gene's germline CDR1 is SEHNR and CDR2 FQNEAQ (reference sequence). The CDR3 has 15 residues. Using its own MiXCR run on the 5' RACE reads, TCRdb lists one record per CDR3 protein. Of approximately 40,000 distinct CDR3 sequences in the sample, 6% were seen once. The rearrangement links TRBV7-9 to TRBJ2-7, with D perhaps TRBD1 (6 bases). This TCR came from a male donor with ankylosing spondylitis or in good health (not recorded which). The sequencing input was blood, either unsorted or a sorted T cell fraction (not recorded which). The CDR3 DNA is TGTGCCAGCAGCTCGGCCCCAGGGGAGTCCTACGAGCAGTACTTC. Protein: CASSSAPGESYEQYF.